This is a list of T cell receptor beta chains from one sample in a study of beta chain features in type 1 diabetes. Clones were sequenced by immunoSEQ multiplex PCR, and TCRdb holds only the in-frame ones, with some missing. The data show approximately 150,000 clones, around 9% seen once. The sequencing sample was made of central memory CD4+ T cells from blood. These receptors all stem from a man younger than 40 with type 1 diabetes. Each CDR3 is given with its conserved first and last residue. A D gene is named only where the DNA matches it firmly. Part of the rows lack a size; the others show once, few, many or a class for expanded clones.

d_call clone_size j_call v_call cdr3_aa cdr3_nt
. . TRBJ2-7 TRBV6-6 CASSYGLPPPEQYF TGTGCCAGCAGTTACGGACTTCCGCCACCCGAGCAGTACTTC
TRBD1 few TRBJ2-5 TRBV5-1 CASSGLTGNQETQYF TGCGCCAGCAGCGGCTTGACAGGGAACCAAGAGACCCAGTACTTC
. few TRBJ1-5 TRBV28 CASSLGGSNQPQHF TGTGCCAGCAGTTTAGGTGGCAGCAATCAGCCCCAGCATTTT
. few TRBJ2-3 TRBV28 CASSLGGGGPGTDTQYF TGTGCCAGCAGCCTAGGGGGCGGGGGGCCAGGCACAGATACGCAGTATTTT
. . TRBJ1-5 TRBV5-1 CASSSGQNQPQHF TGCGCCAGCAGCTCGGGACAAAATCAGCCCCAGCATTTT
TRBD1 . TRBJ2-7 TRBV2 CASSPGTDGYEQYF TGTGCCAGCAGTCCCGGGACAGACGGCTACGAGCAGTACTTC
. . TRBJ1-5 TRBV30 CAWSREVNSNQPQHF TGTGCCTGGAGTCGGGAGGTAAATAGCAATCAGCCCCAGCATTTT
TRBD1 . TRBJ1-6 TRBV6-5 CASSYSRGGDSPLHF TGTGCCAGCAGTTACTCGAGAGGGGGCGATTCACCCCTCCACTTT
TRBD1 . TRBJ2-3 TRBV5-1 CASSDRGQRTDTQYF TGCGCCAGCAGCGACAGGGGTCAGCGCACAGATACGCAGTATTTT
. . TRBJ2-5 TRBV7-7 CASSRGLAYQETQYF TGTGCTAGCAGCCGAGGACTGGCGTACCAAGAGACCCAGTACTTC
. . TRBJ2-7 TRBV18 CASSLSFGTYEQYF TGTGCCAGCTCCCTTAGCTTTGGAACCTACGAGCAGTACTTC
. many TRBJ2-7 TRBV9 CASSIGTPNEQYF TGTGCCAGCAGCATCGGGACTCCCAACGAGCAGTACTTC